These 27 T cell receptor beta chains originate from one sample sequenced in a study of shared clonotypes between healthy human individuals. Sequencing used immunoSEQ multiplex PCR; TCRdb keeps in-frame clones, though not all of them. The repertoire holds 2 million to 3 million clones, with 85% to 95% as singletons. The sample consisted of naive CD4+ T cells sorted from blood. Indicated subset: CD45RA+ positively selected. Receptors were obtained from a man between 18 and 35 years old in good health.

This clone was counted once. Other DNA sequences within the sample encode an identical CDR3. The CDR3 loop reads CASSPGGTDTQYF. CDR3 in DNA: TGCGCCAGCAGCCCCGGGGGCACAGATACGCAGTATTTT. V and J are TRBV5-1 and TRBJ2-3; tentative D call: TRBD2 (5 bases). The CDR3 is made up of 13 amino acids. CDR1 SGHRS and CDR2 YFSETQ come from the germline V gene. The V and J ends lost 4 bases and 1 base respectively, with 7 bases between them.

The gene calls are TRBV9 and TRBJ1-3, with D maybe TRBD1 (6 bases). Germline loops: CDR1 SGDLS, CDR2 YYNGEE. Trimming took 2 bases from V and 0 from J, leaving 18 bases between them. There are 18 residues in the CDR3. CDR3 loop: CASSVRLTGPNSGNTIYF. Written as DNA, the CDR3 is TGTGCCAGCAGCGTGCGCCTGACAGGACCGAACTCTGGAAACACCATATATTTT.

As regards this clone: Distinct nucleotide sequences in the sample also encode this CDR3. The CDR3 nucleotides read TGTGCCAGCAGCCGGGGGGCAGATACGCAGTATTTT. Its translation: CASSRGADTQYF. This rearrangement joins TRBV11-2 to TRBJ2-3; TRBD2 aligns across 7 bases. The CDR3 is made up of 12 amino acids. Germline V gene lookup returns CDR1 SGHAT and CDR2 FQNNGV. The V and J ends lost 5 bases and 4 bases, in that order; junction bases with no gene match: 0.

CDR3 region: CASSYSRGGDYEQYF. DNA of the CDR3: TGTGCCAGCAGTTACTCGAGAGGGGGGGACTACGAGCAGTACTTC. This chain connects TRBV6-5 to TRBJ2-7, with D perhaps TRBD2 (7 bases). The length of the CDR3 is 15 residues. The V and J ends lost 0 bases and 3 bases respectively, with 12 bases between them. Per the germline V gene, CDR1 is MNHEY and CDR2 is SVGAGI.

This chain's CDR3 is CASSQDLSTIYGYTF. CDR3 in DNA: TGCGCCAGCAGCCAAGATCTCTCCACAATCTATGGCTACACCTTC. The genes are TRBV4-3 and TRBJ1-2; D not resolved. V lost 0 bases to trimming and J lost 4 bases, with 12 bases between them. Germline lookup yields CDR1 LGHNA and CDR2 YSLEER. The CDR3 has 15 residues.

CDR3 bases: TGTGCCAGCAGCGTAGGAGGCACCATATCTGGAAACACCATATATTTT. Translation: CASSVGGTISGNTIYF. The V gene is TRBV9, the J gene TRBJ1-3; D not certain. Germline V gene sequence: CDR1 SGDLS, CDR2 YYNGEE. This CDR3 has 16 residues. Trimming cost V 0 bases and J 1 base, with 11 bases left between them.

This clone was detected a few times. CDR3 protein: CASSSRPGNTIYF. CDR3 nucleotides: TGTGCCAGCAGCTCTCGACCTGGAAACACCATATATTTT. This chain joins TRBV5-6 and TRBJ1-3; D not certain. Trimming left V 3 bases short and J 2 bases short, with 6 bases between. The CDR3 covers 13 residues. Germline loops: CDR1 SGHDT, CDR2 YYEEEE.

This chain joins TRBV25-1 and TRBJ1-1; 7 nucleotides align to TRBD1. Germline CDR1 is MGHDK and CDR2 is SYGVNS. This CDR3 is built from 17 residues. V shed 4 bases and J 0 bases; nucleotides not matched to a gene: 11. For the CDR3, the DNA is TGTGCCAGCAGTGCAATAGGGGGCAGAAAAATGAACACTGAAGCTTTCTTT. Amino acid sequence: CASSAIGGRKMNTEAFF.

The chain joins TRBV7-9 to TRBJ2-7, with a weak D call TRBD2 (6 bases). The CDR3 extends over 15 amino acids. V was shortened by 5 bases and J by 11 bases, with 25 bases between the two germline ends. Germline V gives CDR1 SEHNR, CDR2 FQNEAQ (reference sequence). DNA for the CDR3: TGTGCCAGCAGCCCACCGGGACTCCCGACGGGGGAGGAGTACTTC. Amino acid sequence: CASSPPGLPTGEEYF.

About this clone: The sample contains more than one DNA sequence encoding this CDR3. The V call is TRBV18, the J call TRBJ1-1; unclear D gene. The CDR3 contains 15 residues. Germline V gene sequence: CDR1 KGHSH, CDR2 LQKENI. V was clipped by 0 bases and J by 1 base, with 9 bases between them. CDR3 DNA: TGTGCCAGCTCACCACCGATGGCACAGAACACTGAAGCTTTCTTT. Translation gives CASSPPMAQNTEAFF.

This rearrangement joins TRBV6-1 to TRBJ2-1; D call uncertain. The germline CDR1 and CDR2 sequences are MNHNS and SASEGT. V was pared by 0 bases and J by 11 bases, with 11 bases between. This CDR3 contains 13 residues. Here the CDR3 reads CASSEASGLKQFF. Here the CDR3 DNA reads TGTGCCAGCAGTGAAGCTTCTGGGCTGAAGCAGTTCTTC.

This clone was counted a single time. This chain links TRBV7-6 with TRBJ2-3, with no clear D. The CDR3 totals 12 residues. The germline CDR1 and CDR2 sequences are SGHVS and FNYEAQ. With 4 bases removed from V and 5 bases from J, the gap between germline ends came to 7 bases. The CDR3 region is CASSSIEDTQYF. DNA for the CDR3: TGTGCCAGCAGCTCGATTGAAGATACGCAGTATTTT.

The rearrangement links TRBV5-1 to TRBJ2-5; 11 bases agree with TRBD2. Germline V gene sequence: CDR1 SGHRS, CDR2 YFSETQ. V lost 3 bases to trimming and J lost 4 bases; unmatched junction nucleotides: 14. This CDR3 region has 18 residues. CDR3 sequence reads: CASSSLLVAGGPPETQYF. The CDR3 DNA is TGCGCCAGCAGCTCCCTCCTGGTAGCGGGGGGGCCCCCAGAGACCCAGTACTTC.

A few counts support this clone. The V and J genes are TRBV19 and TRBJ2-2; 15 bases match TRBD2. Trimming removed 5 bases from V and 7 bases from J; junction bases left unmatched: 5. CDR1 is LNHDA, CDR2 SQIVND, per germline (reference sequence). This CDR3 comprises 16 residues. The CDR3 nucleotides are TGTGCCAGTAGTGGGGGACTAGCGGGAGGACTCGGGGAGCTGTTTTTT. It specifies CASSGGLAGGLGELFF.

This chain connects TRBV7-6 to TRBJ2-5; 10 bases agree with TRBD2. Trimming cost V 1 base and J 4 bases; bases outside gene matches: 9. CDR1 is SGHVS, CDR2 FNYEAQ, per germline. This CDR3 region has 17 residues. CDR3 DNA sequence: TGTGCCAGCAGCTTAGGGTCAGCGGGGGGGCCGGGAGAGACCCAGTACTTC. Its translation is CASSLGSAGGPGETQYF.

Comment on this clone: The sample contains more than one DNA sequence encoding this CDR3. This chain connects TRBV5-1 to TRBJ2-3, with D unclear. Germline V gene data show CDR1 as SGHRS and CDR2 as YFSETQ. Trimming left V 2 bases short and J 6 bases short, with 4 bases between. The CDR3 extends over 11 amino acids. CDR3 in DNA: TGCGCCAGCAGCTTTAAGGATACGCAGTATTTT. This sequence encodes CASSFKDTQYF.

The genes are TRBV29-1 and TRBJ2-6; 8 positions agree with TRBD1. CDR1 is SQVTM, CDR2 ANQGSEA, per germline. The ends lost 5 bases at V and 0 bases at J; junction bases unmatched: 3. The CDR3 totals 15 residues. CDR3 nucleotides: TGCAGCGTTAGGGACAGGAGCTCTGGGGCCAACGTCCTGACTTTC. It specifies CSVRDRSSGANVLTF.

The genes are TRBV12-5 and TRBJ2-1; 7 bases align to TRBD1. The V gene's germline CDR1 is LGHNT and CDR2 FRNRAP. Trimming removed 6 bases from V and 8 bases from J; junction bases left unmatched: 10. The CDR3 covers 14 residues. The CDR3 here is CASGLPGQLDEQFF. The CDR3 DNA is TGTGCTAGTGGGCTTCCGGGACAGCTTGATGAGCAGTTCTTC.

The V gene is TRBV19, the J gene TRBJ1-5, with a weak D call TRBD1 (5 bases). The CDR3 runs 14 residues. Germline V lookup: CDR1 LNHDA, CDR2 SQIVND (reference sequence). V was shortened by 4 bases and J by 1 base, with 8 bases between the two germline ends. The DNA of the CDR3 is TGTGCCAGTAGTAAAAGGGGCAGCAATCAGCCCCAGCATTTT. Protein sequence: CASSKRGSNQPQHF.

The genes are TRBV19 and TRBJ1-2; tentatively, D is TRBD1 (6 bases). Trimming took off 5 bases at V and 4 bases at J, with 14 bases between the two ends. Germline V gene lookup returns CDR1 LNHDA and CDR2 SQIVND (reference sequence). The CDR3 runs to 14 residues. The CDR3 region is CASSSIGGVYGYTF. The CDR3 nucleotides are TGTGCCAGTAGTTCTATCGGGGGCGTCTATGGCTACACCTTC.

Note on this clone: Other DNA sequences in the same sample also yield this CDR3. The chain couples TRBV5-1 to TRBJ2-3; a weak D match, TRBD1 (6 bases). Germline assignment: CDR1 SGHRS and CDR2 YFSETQ. V gave up 4 bases and J gave up 2 bases, with 11 bases separating them. The length of the CDR3 is 14 residues. Written as DNA, the CDR3 is TGCGCCAGCAGCCTGGGGACAATCACAGATACGCAGTATTTT. Its protein is CASSLGTITDTQYF.

Concerning this clone: Within the sample, other DNA sequences also encode this same CDR3. The chain links TRBV19 to TRBJ2-2, with 10 bases matching TRBD1. Germline V CDR1 and CDR2: LNHDA, SQIVND (reference sequence). This CDR3 contains 14 residues. V lost 6 bases to trimming and J lost 5 bases; unmatched junction nucleotides: 3. The CDR3 DNA reads as TGTGCCAGTAGGGACAGGGGGAGGACCGGGGAGCTGTTTTTT. It translates to CASRDRGRTGELFF.

The chain joins TRBV9 to TRBJ2-2; perhaps TRBD1 as D (6 bases). V lost 2 bases and J 3 bases, leaving 14 bases between the germline ends. CDR1 is SGDLS, CDR2 YYNGEE, per germline. CDR3 length equals 16 residues. The CDR3 DNA reads as TGTGCCAGCAGCGTCAGGGACACCCAATACACCGGGGAGCTGTTTTTT. This translates into CASSVRDTQYTGELFF. The entire variable domain, with the rest obtained from reference TRBV9 and TRBJ2-2, is as follows: DSGVTQTPKHLITATGQRVTLRCSPRSGDLSVYWYQQSLDQGLQFLIQYYNGEERAKGNILERFSAQQFPDLHSELNLSSLELGDSALYFCASSVRDTQYTGELFFGEGSRLTVL.

The count of this clone is one. This chain uses TRBV28 with TRBJ1-1; no clear D. The length of the CDR3 is 13 residues. The germline V and J ends were trimmed by 3 bases and 4 bases, with 9 bases remaining between them. Germline V gene lookup returns CDR1 MDHEN and CDR2 SYDVKM. CDR3 nucleotides: TGTGCCAGCAGTTTGTCAGGTTCCACTGAAGCTTTCTTT. Protein product: CASSLSGSTEAFF.

In its sample, this clone was seen once. The same CDR3 also results from other DNA sequences found in this sample. The rearrangement links TRBV6-1 to TRBJ1-5; D not resolved. V was pared by 3 bases and J by 4 bases, with 10 bases between. This CDR3 comprises 14 residues. Germline V lookup: CDR1 MNHNS, CDR2 SASEGT. The CDR3 nucleotides read TGTGCCAGCAGTGATTCCGGGTCAAATCAGCCCCAGCATTTT. Encoded protein: CASSDSGSNQPQHF.

The chain is built from TRBV27 and TRBJ2-1; TRBD2 matches 8 bases. There are 17 residues in the CDR3. V shed 2 bases and J 6 bases; nucleotides not matched to a gene: 12. CDR1 is MNHEY and CDR2 is SMNVEV in the germline V gene (reference sequence). The CDR3 DNA reads TGTGCCAGCAGTTTAGGGCTAGCGGGTTTCGATATCAATGAGCAGTTCTTC. This translates into CASSLGLAGFDINEQFF.

This chain links TRBV11-2 with TRBJ2-7; unclear D gene. There are 15 residues in the CDR3. Per germline, CDR1 SGHAT and CDR2 FQNNGV. V was clipped by 2 bases and J by 3 bases, with 14 bases between them. CDR3 bases: TGTGCCAGCAGCTTATCACAGAGAACTGACTACGAGCAGTACTTC. It translates to CASSLSQRTDYEQYF.